What follows are 9 T cell receptor beta chains derived from one specimen sequenced in a study of technical replicates of blood from several donors. Libraries were prepared by immunoSEQ multiplex PCR; TCRdb keeps only in-frame clonotypes and omits some of them. Of tens of thousands of clones listed, roughly 90% are singletons. The sequenced sample consisted of PBMCs. The receptor set was obtained from a human donor in good health. Some clones in this sample may be carry-over from other donors' samples.

The chain links TRBV7-9 to TRBJ2-1; maybe TRBD2 (6 bases). V lost 1 base and J lost 6, with 13 bases in between. This CDR3 has 15 amino acids. Germline V CDR1 and CDR2: SEHNR, FQNEAQ (reference sequence). The CDR3 region is CASSLDGGKGNEQFF. The DNA for the CDR3 is TGTGCCAGCAGCTTAGATGGGGGGAAGGGCAATGAGCAGTTCTTC.

The V gene is TRBV7-2, the J gene TRBJ2-2; D call uncertain. The CDR3 covers 13 residues. The germline V gene has CDR1 SGHTA and CDR2 FQGNSA. The germline V and J ends were trimmed by 1 base and 5 bases, with 5 bases remaining between them. As DNA, the CDR3 is TGTGCCAGCAGCTTAGGGGCTACCGGGGAGCTGTTTTTT. It encodes CASSLGATGELFF.

The chain couples TRBV11-2 to TRBJ1-2; D possibly corresponds to TRBD1 (5 bases). The CDR3 contains 12 residues. Germline loops: CDR1 SGHAT, CDR2 FQNNGV. V was trimmed by 4 bases and J by 5 bases, leaving 8 bases between them. The CDR3 spells CASSSDRYGYTF. CDR3 nucleotide sequence: TGTGCCAGCAGCTCAGACAGATATGGCTACACCTTC.

J is TRBJ1-2 and V is TRBV19, with 7 bases lining up with TRBD1. With 6 bases clipped from V and 4 bases from J, the junction kept 5 bases outside the gene matches. Germline values: CDR1 LNHDA, CDR2 SQIVND (reference sequence). The CDR3 has 13 amino acids. DNA of the CDR3: TGTGCCAGTAGCTACAGGGGTGCCTATGGCTACACCTTC. Translating gives CASSYRGAYGYTF.

CDR3 nucleotides: TGTGCCAGCAGCCTCATGGTGACGGGGCAAGAGACCCAGTACTTC. Translation gives CASSLMVTGQETQYF. The V and J genes are TRBV9 and TRBJ2-5; possibly TRBD2 for D (5 bases). Looked up from germline, CDR1 is SGDLS and CDR2 is YYNGEE. CDR3 length: 15 residues. V lost 4 bases and J lost 2, with 15 bases in between.

The chain joins TRBV4-3 to TRBJ2-7, with 12 bases identical to TRBD2. CDR1 LGHNA and CDR2 YSLEER come from the germline V gene. Trimming took 5 bases from V and 4 from J; bases not matched to a gene: 6. The length of the CDR3 is 15 residues. The CDR3 reads CASSSAGTSGYEQYF. In DNA form, the CDR3 reads TGCGCCAGCAGCTCCGCCGGGACTAGCGGGTACGAGCAGTACTTC.

The chain combines TRBV28 with TRBJ1-1; a possible D gene is TRBD1 (5 bases). Germline CDR1 is MDHEN and CDR2 is SYDVKM. The CDR3 is made up of 12 amino acids. V lost 11 bases, J lost 3 bases, and 13 bases lay in between. The CDR3 bases are TGTGCCGCAACGTCAGGGCACACTGAAGCTTTCTTT. This sequence encodes CAATSGHTEAFF.

Only a few counts were recorded for this clone. The chain joins TRBV27 to TRBJ1-1, with 7 bases aligning to TRBD1. The length of the CDR3 is 15 residues. The germline V gene has CDR1 MNHEY and CDR2 SMNVEV (reference sequence). V shed 4 bases, J shed 0 bases, and the junction held 5 bases outside the gene matches. CDR3 amino acids: CASSYTRGMNTEAFF. CDR3 nucleotide sequence: TGTGCCAGCAGTTACACCAGGGGGATGAACACTGAAGCTTTCTTT.

This clone was counted once. V and J are TRBV5-6 and TRBJ1-2, with no clear D. The CDR3 is 13 amino acids. V was pared by 2 bases and J by 6 bases, with 11 bases between. Germline V lookup: CDR1 SGHDT, CDR2 YYEEEE. CDR3 coding DNA: TGTGCCAGCAGCTTCTTGGGGAGTAATGGCTACACCTTC. Protein sequence: CASSFLGSNGYTF.